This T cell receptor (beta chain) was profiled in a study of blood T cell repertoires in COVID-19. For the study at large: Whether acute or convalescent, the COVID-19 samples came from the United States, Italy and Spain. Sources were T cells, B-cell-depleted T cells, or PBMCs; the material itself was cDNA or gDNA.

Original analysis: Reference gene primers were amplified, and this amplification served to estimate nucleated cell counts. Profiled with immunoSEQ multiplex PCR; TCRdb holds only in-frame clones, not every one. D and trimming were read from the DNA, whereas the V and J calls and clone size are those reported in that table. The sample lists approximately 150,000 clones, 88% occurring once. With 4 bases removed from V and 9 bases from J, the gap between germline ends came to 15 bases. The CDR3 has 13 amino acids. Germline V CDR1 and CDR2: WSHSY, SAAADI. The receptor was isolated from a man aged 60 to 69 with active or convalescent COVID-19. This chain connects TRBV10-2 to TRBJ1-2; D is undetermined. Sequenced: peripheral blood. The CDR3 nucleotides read TGCGCCAGCAGTGCTAGAGACTTAGCACGCTACACCTTC. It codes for CASSARDLARYTF.